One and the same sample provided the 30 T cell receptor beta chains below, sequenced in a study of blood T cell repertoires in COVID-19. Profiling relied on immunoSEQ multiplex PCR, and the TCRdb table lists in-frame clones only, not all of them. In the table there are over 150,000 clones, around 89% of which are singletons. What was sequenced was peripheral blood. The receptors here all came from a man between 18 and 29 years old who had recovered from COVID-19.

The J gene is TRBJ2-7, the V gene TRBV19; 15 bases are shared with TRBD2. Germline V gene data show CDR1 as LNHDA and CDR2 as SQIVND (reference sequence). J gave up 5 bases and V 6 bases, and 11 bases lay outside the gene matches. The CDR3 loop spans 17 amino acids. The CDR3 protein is CASSTTGLAGGMNEQYF. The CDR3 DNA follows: TGTGCCAGTAGCACCACGGGACTAGCGGGAGGAATGAACGAGCAGTACTTC.

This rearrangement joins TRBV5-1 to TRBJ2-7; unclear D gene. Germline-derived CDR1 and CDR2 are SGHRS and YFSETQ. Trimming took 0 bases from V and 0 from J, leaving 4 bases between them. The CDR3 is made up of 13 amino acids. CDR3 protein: CASSLDTSYEQYF. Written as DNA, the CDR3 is TGCGCCAGCAGCTTGGACACCTCCTACGAGCAGTACTTC.

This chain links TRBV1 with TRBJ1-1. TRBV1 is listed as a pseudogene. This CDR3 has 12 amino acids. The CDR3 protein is CTSSHPRGVAFF. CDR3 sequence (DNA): TGCACCAGCAGCCATCCCCGGGGTGTAGCTTTCTTT.

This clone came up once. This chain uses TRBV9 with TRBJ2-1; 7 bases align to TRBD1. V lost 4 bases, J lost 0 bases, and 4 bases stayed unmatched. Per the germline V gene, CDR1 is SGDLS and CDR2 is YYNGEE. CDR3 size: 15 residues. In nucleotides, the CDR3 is TGTGCCAGCAGCATGACAGGGAGCTCCTACAATGAGCAGTTCTTC. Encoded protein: CASSMTGSSYNEQFF.

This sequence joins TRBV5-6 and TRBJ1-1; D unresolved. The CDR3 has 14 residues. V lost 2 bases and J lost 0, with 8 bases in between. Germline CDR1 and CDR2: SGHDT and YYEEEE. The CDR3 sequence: CASSFGRLNTEAFF. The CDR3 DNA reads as TGTGCCAGCAGCTTCGGCAGGCTGAACACTGAAGCTTTCTTT.

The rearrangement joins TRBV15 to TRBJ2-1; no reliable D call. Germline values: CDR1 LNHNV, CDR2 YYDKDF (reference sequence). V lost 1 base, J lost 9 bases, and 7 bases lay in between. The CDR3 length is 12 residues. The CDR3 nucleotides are TGTGCCACCAGCAGAGGTCCCGTTGAGCAGTTCTTC. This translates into CATSRGPVEQFF.

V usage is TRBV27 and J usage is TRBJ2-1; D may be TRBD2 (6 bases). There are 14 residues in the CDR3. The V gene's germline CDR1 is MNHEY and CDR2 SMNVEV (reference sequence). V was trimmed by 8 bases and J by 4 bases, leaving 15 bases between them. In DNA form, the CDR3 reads TGTGCCAGCTCTAGGAGGGAGGCGTACAATGAGCAGTTCTTC. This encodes CASSRREAYNEQFF.

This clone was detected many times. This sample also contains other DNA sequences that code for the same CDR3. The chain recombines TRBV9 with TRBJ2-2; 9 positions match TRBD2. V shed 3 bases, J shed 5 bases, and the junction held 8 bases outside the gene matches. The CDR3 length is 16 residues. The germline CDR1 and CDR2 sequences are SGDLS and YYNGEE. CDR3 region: CASSAFSGSGTGELFF. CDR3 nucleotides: TGTGCCAGCAGCGCCTTTAGCGGGAGTGGTACCGGGGAGCTGTTTTTT.

The CDR3 DNA sequence: TGTGCCAGCAGTTACCGCGAGGGGGCGGAGGAGACCCAGTACTTC. Its protein is CASSYREGAEETQYF. The chain uses TRBV6-5 and TRBJ2-5; 7 nucleotides line up with TRBD1. The CDR3 runs 15 residues. Looked up from germline, CDR1 is MNHEY and CDR2 is SVGAGI. The junction had 8 bases not matched to a gene; V was cut back by 2 bases and J by 5 bases.

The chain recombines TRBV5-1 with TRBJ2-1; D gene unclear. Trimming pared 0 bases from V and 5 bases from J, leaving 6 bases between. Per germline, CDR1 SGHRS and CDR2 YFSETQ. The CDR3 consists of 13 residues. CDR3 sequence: CASSLDRDNEQFF. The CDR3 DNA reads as TGCGCCAGCAGCTTGGACAGAGACAATGAGCAGTTCTTC.

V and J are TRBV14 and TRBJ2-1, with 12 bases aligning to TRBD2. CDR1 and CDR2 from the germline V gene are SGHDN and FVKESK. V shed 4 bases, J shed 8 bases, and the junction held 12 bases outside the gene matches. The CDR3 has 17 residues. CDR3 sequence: CASSPIRRLAGEDEQFF. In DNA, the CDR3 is TGTGCCAGCAGCCCCATTAGGAGACTAGCGGGAGAAGATGAGCAGTTCTTC.

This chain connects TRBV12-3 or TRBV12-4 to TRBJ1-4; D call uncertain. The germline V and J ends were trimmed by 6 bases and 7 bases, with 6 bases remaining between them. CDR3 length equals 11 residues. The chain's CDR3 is CASSPREKLFF. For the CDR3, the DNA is TGTGCCAGCAGCCCCCGTGAAAAACTGTTTTTT.

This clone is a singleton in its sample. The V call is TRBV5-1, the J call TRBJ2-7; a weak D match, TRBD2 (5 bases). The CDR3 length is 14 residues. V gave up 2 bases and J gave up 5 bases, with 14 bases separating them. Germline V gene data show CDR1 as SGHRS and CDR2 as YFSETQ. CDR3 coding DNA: TGCGCCAGCAGCTTTTCCGACTATCAGAACGAGCAGTACTTC. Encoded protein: CASSFSDYQNEQYF.

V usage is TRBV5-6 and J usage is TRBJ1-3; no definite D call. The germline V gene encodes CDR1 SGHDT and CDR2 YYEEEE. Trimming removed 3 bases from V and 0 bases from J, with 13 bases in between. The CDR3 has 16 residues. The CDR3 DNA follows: TGTGCCAGCAGCTCGTACTCCTTAAACTCTGGAAACACCATATATTTT. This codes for CASSSYSLNSGNTIYF.

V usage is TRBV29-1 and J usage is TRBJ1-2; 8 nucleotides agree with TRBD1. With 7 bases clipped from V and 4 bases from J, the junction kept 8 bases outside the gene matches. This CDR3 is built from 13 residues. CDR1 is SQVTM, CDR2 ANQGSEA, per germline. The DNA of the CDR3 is TGCAGCGCAAAACAGGACAGGGCCTATGGCTACACCTTC. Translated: CSAKQDRAYGYTF. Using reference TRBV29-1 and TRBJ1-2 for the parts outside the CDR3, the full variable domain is SAVISQKPSRDICQRGTSLTIQCQVDSQVTMMFWYRQQPGQSLTLIATANQGSEATYESGFVIDKFPISRPNLTFSTLTVSNMSPEDSSIYLCSAKQDRAYGYTFGSGTRLTVV.

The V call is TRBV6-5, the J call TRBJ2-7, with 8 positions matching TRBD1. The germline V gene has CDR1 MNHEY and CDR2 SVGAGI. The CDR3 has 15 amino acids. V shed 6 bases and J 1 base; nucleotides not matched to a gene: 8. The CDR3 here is CASRSTGVRSYEQYF. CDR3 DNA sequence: TGTGCCAGCAGATCGACAGGGGTACGATCCTACGAGCAGTACTTC.

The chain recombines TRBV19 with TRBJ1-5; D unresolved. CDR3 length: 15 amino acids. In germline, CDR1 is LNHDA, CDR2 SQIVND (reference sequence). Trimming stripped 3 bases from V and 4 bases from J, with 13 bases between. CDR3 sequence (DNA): TGTGCCAGTAGTATTGGAGGCAGCCGTAATCAGCCCCAGCATTTT. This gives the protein CASSIGGSRNQPQHF.

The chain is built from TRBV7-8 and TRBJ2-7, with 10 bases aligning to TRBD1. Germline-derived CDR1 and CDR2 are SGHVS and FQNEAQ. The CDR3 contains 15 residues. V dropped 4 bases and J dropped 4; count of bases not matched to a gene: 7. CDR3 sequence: CASSSRQGASYEQYF. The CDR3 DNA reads TGTGCCAGCAGCTCTCGACAGGGGGCATCTTACGAGCAGTACTTC. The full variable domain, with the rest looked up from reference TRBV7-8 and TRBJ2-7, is GAGVSQSPRYKVAKRGQDVALRCDPISGHVSLFWYQQALGQGPEFLTYFQNEAQLDKSGLPSDRFFAERPEGSVSTLKIQRTQQEDSAVYLCASSSRQGASYEQYFGPGTRLTVT.

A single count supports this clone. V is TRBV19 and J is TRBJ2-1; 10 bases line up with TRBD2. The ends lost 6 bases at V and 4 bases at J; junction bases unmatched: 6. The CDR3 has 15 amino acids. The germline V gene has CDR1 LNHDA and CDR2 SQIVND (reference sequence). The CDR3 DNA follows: TGTGCCAGTAGCGCTACTAGCGGGAAGTACAATGAGCAGTTCTTC. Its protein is CASSATSGKYNEQFF.

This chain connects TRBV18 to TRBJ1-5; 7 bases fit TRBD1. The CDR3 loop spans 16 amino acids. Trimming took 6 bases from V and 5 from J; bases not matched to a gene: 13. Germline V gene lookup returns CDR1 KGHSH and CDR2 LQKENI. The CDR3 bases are TGTGCCAGCTCTCTTCGAACAGGGGAGAGGGATCAGCCCCAGCATTTT. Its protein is CASSLRTGERDQPQHF.

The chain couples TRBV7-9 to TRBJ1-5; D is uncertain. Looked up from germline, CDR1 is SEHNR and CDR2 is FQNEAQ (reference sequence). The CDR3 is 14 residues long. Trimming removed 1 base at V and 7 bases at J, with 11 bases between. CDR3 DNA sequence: TGTGCCAGCAGCTTAGACGGGGTGGTCCAGCCCCAGCATTTT. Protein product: CASSLDGVVQPQHF.

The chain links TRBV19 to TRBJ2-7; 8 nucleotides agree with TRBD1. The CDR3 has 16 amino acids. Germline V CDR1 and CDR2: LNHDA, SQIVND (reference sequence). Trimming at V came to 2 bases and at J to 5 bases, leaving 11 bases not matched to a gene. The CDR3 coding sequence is TGTGCCAGTAGTATAACCACAGGGGGAAAAAGTAACGAGCAGTACTTC. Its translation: CASSITTGGKSNEQYF. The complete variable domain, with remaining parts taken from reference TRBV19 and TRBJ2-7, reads DGGITQSPKYLFRKEGQNVTLSCEQNLNHDAMYWYRQDPGQGLRLIYYSQIVNDFQKGDIAEGYSVSREKKESFPLTVTSAQKNPTAFYLCASSITTGGKSNEQYFGPGTRLTVT.

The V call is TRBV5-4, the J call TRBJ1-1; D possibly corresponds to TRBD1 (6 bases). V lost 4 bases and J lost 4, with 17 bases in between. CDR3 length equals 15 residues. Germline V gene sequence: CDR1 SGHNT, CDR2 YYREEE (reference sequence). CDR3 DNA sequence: TGTGCCAGCAGCCCGAGGGGGATGTGGGGCACTGAAGCTTTCTTT. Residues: CASSPRGMWGTEAFF.

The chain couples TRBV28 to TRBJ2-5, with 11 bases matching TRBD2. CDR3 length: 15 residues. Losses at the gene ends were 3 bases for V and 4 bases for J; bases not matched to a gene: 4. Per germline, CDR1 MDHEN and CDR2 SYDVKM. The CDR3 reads CASSFSGRAVETQYF. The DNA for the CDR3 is TGTGCCAGCAGTTTTAGCGGGAGGGCCGTAGAGACCCAGTACTTC.

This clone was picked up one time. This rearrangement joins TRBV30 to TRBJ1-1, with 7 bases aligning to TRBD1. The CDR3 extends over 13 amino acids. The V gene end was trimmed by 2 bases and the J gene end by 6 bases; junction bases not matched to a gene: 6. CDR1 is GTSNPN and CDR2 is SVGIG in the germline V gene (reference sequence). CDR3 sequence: CAWSFGTGAEAFF. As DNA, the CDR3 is TGTGCCTGGAGTTTTGGAACAGGGGCTGAAGCTTTCTTT.

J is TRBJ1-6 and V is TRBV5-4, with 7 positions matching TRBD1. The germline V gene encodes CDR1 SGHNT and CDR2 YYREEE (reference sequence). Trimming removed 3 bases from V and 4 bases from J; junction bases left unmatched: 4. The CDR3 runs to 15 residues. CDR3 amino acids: CASSSQQGYNSPLHF. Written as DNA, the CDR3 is TGTGCCAGCAGCTCTCAACAGGGGTATAATTCACCCCTCCACTTT.

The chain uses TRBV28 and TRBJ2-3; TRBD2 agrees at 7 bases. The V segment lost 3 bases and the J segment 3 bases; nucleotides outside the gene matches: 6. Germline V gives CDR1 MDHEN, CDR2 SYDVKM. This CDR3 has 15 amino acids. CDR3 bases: TGTGCCAGCAGTTTGTATGGCGGGAGTACAGATACGCAGTATTTT. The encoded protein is CASSLYGGSTDTQYF. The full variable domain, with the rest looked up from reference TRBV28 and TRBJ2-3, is DVKVTQSSRYLVKRTGEKVFLECVQDMDHENMFWYRQDPGLGLRLIYFSYDVKMKEKGDIPEGYSVSREKKERFSLILESASTNQTSMYLCASSLYGGSTDTQYFGPGTRLTVL.

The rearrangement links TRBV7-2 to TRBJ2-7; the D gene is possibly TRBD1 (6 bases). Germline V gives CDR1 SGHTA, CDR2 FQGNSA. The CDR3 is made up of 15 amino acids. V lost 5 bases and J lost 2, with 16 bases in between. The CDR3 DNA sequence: TGTGCCAGCAGCACAAGGGGGACGGGAACCTACGAGCAGTACTTC. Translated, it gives CASSTRGTGTYEQYF.

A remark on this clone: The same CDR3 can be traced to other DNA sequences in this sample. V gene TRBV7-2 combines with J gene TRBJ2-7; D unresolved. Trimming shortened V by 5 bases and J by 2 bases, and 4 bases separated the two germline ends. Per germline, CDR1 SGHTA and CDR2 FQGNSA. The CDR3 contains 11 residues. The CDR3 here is CASSPAYEQYF. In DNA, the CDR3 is TGTGCCAGCAGCCCTGCCTACGAGCAGTACTTC.

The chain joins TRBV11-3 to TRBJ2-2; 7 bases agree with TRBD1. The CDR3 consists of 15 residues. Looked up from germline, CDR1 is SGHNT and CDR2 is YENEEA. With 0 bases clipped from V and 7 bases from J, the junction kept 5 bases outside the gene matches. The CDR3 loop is CASSLEGGAGGELFF. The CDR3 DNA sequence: TGTGCCAGCAGCTTAGAAGGGGGCGCAGGCGGGGAGCTGTTTTTT.